This T cell receptor (beta chain) stems from a study of blood T cell repertoires in COVID-19. Across the study: Sources were T cells, B-cell-depleted T cells, or PBMCs; the material itself was cDNA or gDNA.

The CDR3 runs 13 residues. The V and J ends lost 6 bases and 8 bases, in that order; junction bases with no gene match: 8. Clones were read by immunoSEQ multiplex PCR, and TCRdb kept only the in-frame ones, dropping some. The sample records more than 65,000 clones, around 82% being singletons. The rearrangement uses TRBV12-3 or TRBV12-4 and TRBJ1-2, with 8 bases lining up with TRBD1. The sample consisted of peripheral blood. The receptor's source is a human donor in a cohort sampled during active COVID-19. CDR3 amino acids: CASSTGTGVGYTF. The DNA of the CDR3 is TGTGCCAGCAGCACCGGGACAGGCGTCGGCTACACCTTC.